At least ten counts were recorded for the clone carrying this TCR beta chain. What it binds is unknown. These data originate in a study of Graves' ophthalmopathy and Graves' hyperthyroidism. Study-level findings and limits: The model's prediction of ophthalmopathy progression had just over 70% sensitivity and around 72% specificity.

The authors enrolled newly diagnosed hyperthyroidism patients aged 18 to 65 with under 2 months' duration. Diagnosis used clinical symptoms, serum thyroxine, TRAb, thyroid ultrasound and orbital computed tomography. Trimming cost V 4 bases and J 5 bases; bases outside gene matches: 5. CDR3 length: 15 amino acids. CDR3 regions of TCR beta were amplified from RNA transcripts. First-round RT-PCR employed HTBI primers, with a second-round multiplex PCR after it. MiXCR, run by TCRdb on the multiplex PCR reads, gives a single entry per CDR3 protein. The repertoire holds 1 million to 1.3 million distinct CDR3 sequences, with about 36% as singletons.

The specimen sequenced was peripheral blood or thyroid tissue (not recorded which). The sequence was obtained from an adult man with Graves' hyperthyroidism. V gene TRBV12-3 or TRBV12-4 combines with J gene TRBJ2-5; 12 nucleotides match TRBD2. The CDR3 is CASSWLAGGQETQYF. The CDR3 DNA follows: TGTGCCAGCAGTTGGCTAGCGGGGGGGCAGGAGACCCAGTACTTC.